The 19 T cell receptor beta chains reported below all come from one sample, sequenced in a study of early T cells in non-severe SARS-CoV-2 infection. MiXCR was run by TCRdb on the 5' RACE reads, yielding one entry per CDR3 protein. The sample consists of 75,000 to 100,000 distinct CDR3 sequences, 15% of them appearing once. The sample taken for sequencing was whole blood. All receptors come from an adult who was a healthcare worker with PCR-confirmed SARS-CoV-2 infection or an uninfected control (not recorded which).

This clonotype was observed many times. The CDR3 loop is CASSQDRTGYNEQFF. DNA of the CDR3: TGCGCCAGCAGCCAAGATCGAACGGGCTACAATGAGCAGTTCTTC. The chain carries TRBV4-3 and TRBJ2-1; the D is unclear. V was cut by 0 bases and J by 3 bases, with 9 bases left in between. The CDR3 is 15 amino acids. Germline CDR1 and CDR2: LGHNA and YSLEER.

This chain connects TRBV14 to TRBJ2-7; D call uncertain. The CDR3 is made up of 12 amino acids. Trimming took off 2 bases at V and 4 bases at J, with 6 bases between the two ends. Germline V gene lookup returns CDR1 SGHDN and CDR2 FVKESK. DNA of the CDR3: TGTGCCAGCAGCCAAAAGGGTTACGAGCAGTACTTC. Amino acids: CASSQKGYEQYF.

Only a few counts were recorded for this clonotype. The rearrangement uses TRBV28 and TRBJ2-1, with 8 bases matching TRBD2. V lost 3 bases to trimming and J lost 8 bases; unmatched junction nucleotides: 3. In germline, CDR1 is MDHEN, CDR2 SYDVKM. This CDR3 spans 13 amino acids. CDR3 DNA: TGTGCCAGCAGTTTGTCAGCGGGAGATGAGCAGTTCTTC. As protein: CASSLSAGDEQFF.

This sequence joins TRBV12-5 and TRBJ2-3; no reliable D call. Trimming took off 6 bases at V and 3 bases at J, with 10 bases between the two ends. The CDR3 contains 13 residues. Germline V gene lookup returns CDR1 LGHNT and CDR2 FRNRAP. The CDR3 nucleotides are TGTGCTAGTGGAACGACTGGGACAGATACGCAGTATTTT. Its translation: CASGTTGTDTQYF.

This clonotype has a handful of counts. The V and J genes are TRBV28 and TRBJ2-5; the D is unclear. The V end lost 3 bases, the J end lost 3 bases, and 11 bases lay between the germline ends. The germline CDR1 and CDR2 sequences are MDHEN and SYDVKM. This CDR3 comprises 14 residues. This chain's CDR3 is CASSLMSQEETQYF. CDR3 sequence (DNA): TGTGCCAGCAGTTTGATGAGTCAAGAAGAGACCCAGTACTTC.

Worth noting for this clonotype: The conserved final phenylalanine or tryptophan is absent from the CDR3, which likely points to a read error. This chain links TRBV28 with TRBJ2-4, with D possibly matching TRBD1 (5 bases). CDR1 and CDR2 (germline): MDHEN, SYDVKM. The CDR3 runs to 14 residues. V dropped 3 bases and J dropped 3 bases, with 9 bases sitting between them. The CDR3, as DNA: TGTGCCAGCAGTTTCGGGCAGGGCAAAAACATTCAGTACCTC. It encodes CASSFGQGKNIQYL.

This rearrangement joins TRBV20-1 to TRBJ2-5; D is possibly TRBD1 or TRBD2 (5 bases each). The germline CDR1 and CDR2 sequences are DFQATT and SNEGSKA (reference sequence). This CDR3 region has 13 residues. V lost 4 bases to trimming and J lost 5 bases, with 14 bases between them. The CDR3 loop reads CSANGARGETQYF. The DNA for the CDR3 is TGCAGTGCTAACGGGGCTAGAGGGGAGACCCAGTACTTC.

The chain has TRBV1 and TRBJ2-7; the table's D call, TRBD2, has no DNA check behind it. TRBV1 represents a pseudogene. The CDR3 has 13 residues. CDR3 DNA sequence: TGCACCAGCGTCTTAGGAGGGACGCACGAGCAGTACTTC. It encodes CTSVLGGTHEQYF.

The CDR3 sequence: CASSLGTVTYEQYF. CDR3 coding DNA: TGTGCCAGCAGTCTGGGGACCGTTACCTACGAGCAGTACTTC. The V gene is TRBV12-3 or TRBV12-4, the J gene TRBJ2-7; D tentatively fits TRBD1 or TRBD2 (5 bases each). V lost 5 bases to trimming and J lost 2 bases, with 13 bases between them. This CDR3 region has 14 residues.

The chain uses TRBV12-3 or TRBV12-4 and TRBJ1-6, with 7 bases identical to TRBD1. V shed 3 bases, J shed 10 bases, and the junction held 6 bases outside the gene matches. This CDR3 is built from 14 residues. CDR3 residues: CASSFEGARSPLHF. The CDR3 nucleotides read TGTGCCAGCAGTTTCGAGGGGGCACGATCACCCCTCCACTTT.

This clonotype has only a few counts. The V and J genes are TRBV20-1 and TRBJ2-3; possible D gene TRBD2, 6 bases. Germline V gene lookup returns CDR1 DFQATT and CDR2 SNEGSKA (reference sequence). The CDR3 has 14 amino acids. Deletions cut 2 bases from V and 3 bases from J, with 12 bases between. The CDR3 is CSARPTRSTDTQYF. The CDR3 region has the DNA TGCAGTGCTAGACCGACTAGATCAACAGATACGCAGTATTTT.

The chain is built from TRBV28 and TRBJ1-3; possible D gene TRBD1, 5 bases. Trimming stripped 6 bases from V and 9 bases from J, with 18 bases between. This CDR3 is built from 14 residues. Germline CDR1 MDHEN, CDR2 SYDVKM. The CDR3 DNA reads as TGTGCCAGCAGACCACCCGCTCTGAGGGGCACCATATATTTT. This sequence encodes CASRPPALRGTIYF.

The chain recombines TRBV5-1 with TRBJ2-1; D perhaps matches TRBD1 (6 bases). The CDR3 is 13 amino acids. Germline-derived CDR1 and CDR2 are SGHRS and YFSETQ. Trimming cost V 2 bases and J 8 bases, with 11 bases left between them. Written as DNA, the CDR3 is TGCGCCAGCAGCTTCACAGGGATCCATGAGCAGTTCTTC. It is translated as CASSFTGIHEQFF.

The CDR3 spells CSASRDWAKNIQYF. In DNA form, the CDR3 reads TGCAGTGCTAGCAGGGATTGGGCCAAAAACATTCAGTACTTC. The chain couples TRBV20-1 to TRBJ2-4; D is possibly TRBD1 (5 bases). V lost 3 bases and J lost 1, with 10 bases in between. CDR1 and CDR2 from the germline V gene are DFQATT and SNEGSKA (reference sequence). The CDR3 runs to 14 residues.

This chain joins TRBV7-9 and TRBJ2-4; no clear D. Germline V gene data show CDR1 as SEHNR and CDR2 as FQNEAQ (reference sequence). The V end was cut by 2 bases, the J end by 3 bases, with 5 bases between. CDR3 size: 13 residues. The CDR3 reads CASSLLGKNIQYF. CDR3 DNA: TGTGCCAGCAGCTTACTGGGCAAAAACATTCAGTACTTC. Full variable domain (rest looked up from reference TRBV7-9 and TRBJ2-4): DTGVSQNPRHKITKRGQNVTFRCDPISEHNRLYWYRQTLGQGPEFLTYFQNEAQLEKSRLLSDRFSAERPKGSFSTLEIQRTEQGDSAMYLCASSLLGKNIQYFGAGTRLSVL.

This rearrangement joins TRBV6-5 to TRBJ2-7; 9 bases agree with TRBD1. V shed 3 bases, J shed 1 base, and the junction held 4 bases outside the gene matches. Germline assignment: CDR1 MNHEY and CDR2 SVGAGI. This CDR3 comprises 15 residues. The DNA for the CDR3 is TGTGCCAGCAGTTATATGGGACAGGGATCCTACGAGCAGTACTTC. Translating it yields CASSYMGQGSYEQYF.

The rearrangement joins TRBV6-1 to TRBJ2-1, with 9 bases matching TRBD1. The ends lost 6 bases at V and 8 bases at J; junction bases unmatched: 8. Per germline, CDR1 MNHNS and CDR2 SASEGT. CDR3 length equals 14 residues. In nucleotides, the CDR3 is TGTGCCAGCAGACCGGGACAGGGTAATTATGAGCAGTTCTTC. Protein sequence: CASRPGQGNYEQFF.

This clonotype turned up a few times. The V call is TRBV29-1, the J call TRBJ2-2; D is unresolved. Germline CDR1 and CDR2: SQVTM and ANQGSEA. V lost 7 bases and J 4 bases, leaving 19 bases between the germline ends. The CDR3 has 15 residues. The CDR3 sequence: CSASRGSLTTGELFF. As DNA, the CDR3 is TGCAGCGCCAGCCGTGGAAGCCTAACCACCGGGGAGCTGTTTTTT.

This sequence joins TRBV6-6 and TRBJ2-4, with D perhaps matching TRBD1 (6 bases). This CDR3 region has 18 residues. Germline V gene lookup returns CDR1 MNHNY and CDR2 SVGAGI (reference sequence). V lost 5 bases, J lost 0 bases, and 20 bases lay in between. The CDR3 reads CASSTPVVGTLAKNIQYF. CDR3 DNA sequence: TGTGCCAGCAGTACCCCGGTCGTGGGGACACTAGCCAAAAACATTCAGTACTTC.